This T cell receptor beta chain appears in the sequencing data of a study of blood T cell repertoires in COVID-19. Turning to the study itself: COVID-19 samples collected from the United States, Italy and Spain covered acute and convalescent phases. The analysed material was cDNA or gDNA that came from T cells, B-cell-depleted T cells, or PBMCs.

The authors' processing: Counts of nucleated cells, estimated from reference gene primer amplification, were obtained. Generated by immunoSEQ multiplex PCR, the TCRdb table keeps only in-frame clones and is missing some. The V and J calls and clone size were taken over from that table, and D and trimming were inferred from the DNA. This sample has about 140,000 clones; about 87% occur once, and the top ten carry more than 9%. Looked up from germline, CDR1 is SGDLS and CDR2 is YYNGEE. The CDR3 is 11 residues long. Trimming left V 0 bases short and J 9 bases short, with 4 bases between. The chain couples TRBV9 to TRBJ2-1; D not resolved. This clonotype was sampled from a man aged 60-69 years with active or convalescent COVID-19. The sequenced material came from peripheral blood. In nucleotides, the CDR3 is TGTGCCAGCAGCGTAGTCGGTGAGCAGTTCTTC. Protein sequence: CASSVVGEQFF.